This T cell receptor beta chain stems from a study of human T cells and chemical hapten exposure (dated by TCRdb to the early 2020s). Some background on the complete study: The libraries were sequenced as a pool, and the TCR yield per sample differed mostly because of small variations in library volumes within the pool. This study followed changes in the peripheral blood TCR repertoire in vivo during primary and secondary sensitization of alopecia patients to the hapten diphenylcyclopropenone (DPC). For every blood RNA sample, sequencing covered both the TCR alpha and TCR beta chains. Study-wide findings and limitations: Repeated subsampling changed both the strength of the expansion versus patch-test correlation and the threshold at which that correlation became significant. DPC sensitization did not change how many TCRs were above 1 in 1000 frequency, and no evidence was found of alterations in global repertoire structure.

Taken from cysteine to phenylalanine, the CDR3 has 16 residues. Only the CDR3 DNA is retained, 48 bases long and in frame from the first base. V lost 3 bases and J lost 4 bases, and the count of bases not matched to a germline gene is 9. CDR1 is given as SNHLY and CDR2 as FYNNEI, both from the germline V gene. Library method: 5' RACE. TCRdb records Illumina MiSeq as the sequencer. Library preparation attached unique molecular identifiers to individual cDNA molecules for quantitative, reproducible TCR counting. The original pipeline was this. The median number of TCRs per sample was roughly 94,000, ranging from roughly 23,224 to 690,600. The Decombinator software suite was used to annotate V, J and CDR3 in the TCR reads. Every sample was subsampled to the same number of TCRs (28,000) for the PS versus PT1 abundance plots. TCRs were defined as expanded if absent before sensitization and observed at least eight times at the 2-week time point. TCRdb itself trimmed the public reads at Q25 with fastp, ran MiXCR and retained productive beta chains. Entries that share a CDR3 protein sequence are merged under the most common genes and DNA. The V and J calls and clone size come from TCRdb's table, not from the authors' own analysis. The sample table shows about 140,000 distinct CDR3 sequences, and around 4.1% are seen once. The top ten clonotypes cover roughly 1.4% of the sample.

Total RNA was isolated from unfractionated whole blood collected in Tempus Blood RNA tubes. Five or six healthy volunteers acted as controls for TCR sequencing and had blood drawn at day 0, 2 weeks and 6 weeks. This clonotype was seen repeatedly, ten times or more. Its recognized antigen is unknown. It has no much larger one-base neighbor in the sample; base qualities were not kept. In this chain, TRBV2 is recombined with TRBJ1-2, and 9 junctional nucleotides match TRBD1. This clonotype originated in a female donor in good health. The nucleotides are TGTGCCAGCAGTGAGGGACAGGGCGCCGCTAGCTATGGCTACACCTTC. It encodes CASSEGQGAASYGYTF.